A selection of T cell receptor beta chains follows, all from one sample in a study of naive and memory T cell subsets. TCRdb reprocessed the UMI-ligation and nested PCR reads via MiXCR and lists one record per CDR3 protein. Among about 4,600 distinct CDR3 sequences listed, approximately 7.9% were seen once. Sample: CD4+ TEMRA cells from blood. The origin of the receptors is a human donor in good health. Each CDR3 is given with its conserved first and last residue. Each record gives: CDR3 protein, CDR3 DNA, clone size, J gene, V gene, D gene. D genes are given only for firm matches. Expanded clones are given a class, and other clones once, few, many or no size at all.

CASQGEAYNSPLHF TGTGCCAGTCAGGGGGAGGCCTATAATTCACCCCTCCACTTT . TRBJ1-6 TRBV19 TRBD1
CASSRQSVNTEAFF TGTGCCAGCAGCCGACAATCGGTGAACACTGAAGCTTTCTTT many TRBJ1-1 TRBV5-4 .
CASSQVGRRTNTGELFF TGTGCCAGCAGCCAAGTTGGGAGACGAACGAACACCGGGGAGCTGTTTTTT many TRBJ2-2 TRBV3-1 .
CSAGWGGNQPQHF TGCAGTGCTGGCTGGGGTGGCAATCAGCCCCAGCATTTT many TRBJ1-5 TRBV20-1 .
CASSKEMNQPQHF TGTGCCAGCAGTAAAGAAATGAATCAGCCCCAGCATTTT many TRBJ1-5 TRBV12-3/TRBV12-4 .
CSARSSSGISEQFF TGCAGTGCTAGATCGTCTAGCGGGATTAGTGAGCAGTTCTTC . TRBJ2-1 TRBV20-1 TRBD2
CASSLLAGTGELFF TGTGCCAGCAGTTTGTTAGCGGGGACCGGGGAGCTGTTTTTT many TRBJ2-2 TRBV28 TRBD2
CASSFRKVDWDGYTF TGTGCCAGCAGCTTCCGCAAAGTCGATTGGGATGGCTACACCTTC many TRBJ1-2 TRBV7-2 .
CASTLVLAGGGEQYF TGTGCCAGCACGTTGGTCTTAGCGGGAGGGGGTGAGCAGTACTTC many TRBJ2-7 TRBV2 TRBD2
CASSLNSWGEQYF TGTGCCAGCAGTTTGAATTCATGGGGCGAGCAGTACTTC many TRBJ2-7 TRBV12-3/TRBV12-4 .
CASSPLRGPSPLHF TGTGCCAGCTCACCACTACGGGGTCCTTCACCCCTCCACTTT many TRBJ1-6 TRBV18 .
CASSLQGGSYEQYF TGTGCCAGCAGCCTACAGGGTGGGTCCTACGAGCAGTACTTC . TRBJ2-7 TRBV11-2 .
CASSLDLMNTEAFF TGTGCCAGCAGCTTGGATTTAATGAACACTGAAGCTTTCTTT many TRBJ1-1 TRBV5-4 .
CSARDLRKQGSTDTQYF TGCAGTGCTAGAGATCTTAGGAAACAGGGGAGCACAGATACGCAGTATTTT medium-sized TRBJ2-3 TRBV20-1 TRBD1